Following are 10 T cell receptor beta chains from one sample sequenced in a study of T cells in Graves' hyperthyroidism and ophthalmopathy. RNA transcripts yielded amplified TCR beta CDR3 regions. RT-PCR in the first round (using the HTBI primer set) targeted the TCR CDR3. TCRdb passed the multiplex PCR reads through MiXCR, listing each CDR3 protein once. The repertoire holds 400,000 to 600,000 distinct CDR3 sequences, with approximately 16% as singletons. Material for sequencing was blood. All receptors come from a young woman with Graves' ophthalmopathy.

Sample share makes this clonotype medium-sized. This CDR3 is CASSRRGQENYEQYF. CDR3 in DNA: TGTGCCAGCAGCAGGAGGGGACAGGAAAACTACGAGCAGTACTTC. The chain uses TRBV7-9 and TRBJ2-7, with 8 bases lining up with TRBD1. V dropped 5 bases and J dropped 3; count of bases not matched to a gene: 9. CDR1 is SEHNR, CDR2 FQNEAQ, per germline (reference sequence). The CDR3 sequence is 15 residues long.

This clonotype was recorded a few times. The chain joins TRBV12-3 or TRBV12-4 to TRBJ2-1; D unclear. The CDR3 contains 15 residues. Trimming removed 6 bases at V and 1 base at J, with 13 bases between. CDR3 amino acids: CASSPTDPSYNEQFF. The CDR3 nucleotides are TGTGCCAGCAGCCCCACTGATCCTTCCTACAATGAGCAGTTCTTC.

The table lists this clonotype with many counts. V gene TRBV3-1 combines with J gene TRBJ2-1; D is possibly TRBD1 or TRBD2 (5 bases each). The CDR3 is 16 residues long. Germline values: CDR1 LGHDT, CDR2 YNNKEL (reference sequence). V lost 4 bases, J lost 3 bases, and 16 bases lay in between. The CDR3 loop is CASSPPGTEYYNEQFF. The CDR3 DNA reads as TGTGCCAGCAGCCCCCCGGGGACGGAATACTACAATGAGCAGTTCTTC.

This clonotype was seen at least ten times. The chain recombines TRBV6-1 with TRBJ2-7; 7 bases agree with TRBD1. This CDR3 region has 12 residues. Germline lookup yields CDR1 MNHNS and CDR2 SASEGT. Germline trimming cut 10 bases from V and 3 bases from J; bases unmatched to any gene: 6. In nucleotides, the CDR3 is TGTGCCACACGGACAGGAGACTACGAGCAGTACTTC. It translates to CATRTGDYEQYF.

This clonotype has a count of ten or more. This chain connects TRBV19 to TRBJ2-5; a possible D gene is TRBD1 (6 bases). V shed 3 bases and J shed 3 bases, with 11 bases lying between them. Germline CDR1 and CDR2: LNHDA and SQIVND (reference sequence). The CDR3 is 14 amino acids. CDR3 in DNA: TGTGCCAGTAGTATTCGGGACAAGGAAGAGACCCAGTACTTC. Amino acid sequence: CASSIRDKEETQYF.

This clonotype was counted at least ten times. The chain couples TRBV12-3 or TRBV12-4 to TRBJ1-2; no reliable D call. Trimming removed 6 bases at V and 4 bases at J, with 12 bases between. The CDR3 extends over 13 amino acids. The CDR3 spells CASRSGASYGYTF. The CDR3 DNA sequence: TGTGCCAGCAGGTCAGGAGCTAGCTATGGCTACACCTTC.

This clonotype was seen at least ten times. CDR3 bases: TGCAGTGCTAGTATGGTCGACAGGGGGCTTTACAATGAGCAGTTCTTC. Its protein is CSASMVDRGLYNEQFF. The V gene is TRBV20-1, the J gene TRBJ2-1, with TRBD1 identical over 10 bases. The CDR3 length is 16 residues. V dropped 3 bases and J dropped 4; count of bases not matched to a gene: 9. Looked up from germline, CDR1 is DFQATT and CDR2 is SNEGSKA (reference sequence).

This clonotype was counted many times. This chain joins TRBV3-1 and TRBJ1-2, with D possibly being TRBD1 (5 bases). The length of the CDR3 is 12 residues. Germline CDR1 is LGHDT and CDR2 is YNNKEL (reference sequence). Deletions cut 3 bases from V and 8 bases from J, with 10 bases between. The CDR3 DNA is TGTGCCAGCAGCCACGCGAGGGGCGGCTACACCTTC. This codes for CASSHARGGYTF.

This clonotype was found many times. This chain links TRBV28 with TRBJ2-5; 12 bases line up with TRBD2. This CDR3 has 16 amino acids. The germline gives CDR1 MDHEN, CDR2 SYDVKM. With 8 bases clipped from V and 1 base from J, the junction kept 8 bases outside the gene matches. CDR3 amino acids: CASGSRTSGTQETQYF. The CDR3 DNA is TGTGCCAGCGGCTCCAGGACTAGCGGGACCCAAGAGACCCAGTACTTC.

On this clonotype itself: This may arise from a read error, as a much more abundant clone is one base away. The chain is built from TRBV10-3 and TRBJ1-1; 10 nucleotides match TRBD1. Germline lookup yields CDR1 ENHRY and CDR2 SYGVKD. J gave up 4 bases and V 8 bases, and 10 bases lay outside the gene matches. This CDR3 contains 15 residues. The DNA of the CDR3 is TGTGCCATCCGGACAGGGGGAGGGGCTCCCACTGAAGCTTTCTTT. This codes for CAIRTGGGAPTEAFF.